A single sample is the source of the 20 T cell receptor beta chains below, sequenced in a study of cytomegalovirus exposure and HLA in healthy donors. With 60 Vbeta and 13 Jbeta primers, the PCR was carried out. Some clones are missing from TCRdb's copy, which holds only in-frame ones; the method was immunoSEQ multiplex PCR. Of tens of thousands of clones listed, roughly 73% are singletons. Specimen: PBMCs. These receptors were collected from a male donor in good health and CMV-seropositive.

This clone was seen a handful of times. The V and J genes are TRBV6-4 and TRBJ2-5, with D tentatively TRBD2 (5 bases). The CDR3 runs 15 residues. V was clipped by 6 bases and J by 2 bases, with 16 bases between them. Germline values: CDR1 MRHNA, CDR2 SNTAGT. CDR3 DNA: TGTGCCAGCAGGGGAGCGTCTTCTGGGCAAGAGACCCAGTACTTC. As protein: CASRGASSGQETQYF.

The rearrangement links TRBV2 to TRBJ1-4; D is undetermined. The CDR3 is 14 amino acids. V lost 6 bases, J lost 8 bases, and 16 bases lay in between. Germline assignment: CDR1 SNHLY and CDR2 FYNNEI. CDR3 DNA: TGTGCCAGCAGAGGAGGCAGCTTTGAAGAAAAACTGTTTTTT. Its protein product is CASRGGSFEEKLFF.

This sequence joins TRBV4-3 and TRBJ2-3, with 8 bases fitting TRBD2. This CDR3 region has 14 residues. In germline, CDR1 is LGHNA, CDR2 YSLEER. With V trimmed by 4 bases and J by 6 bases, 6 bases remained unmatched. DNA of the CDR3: TGCGCCAGCAGCCCGGGACTAGGGGAGGATACGCAGTATTTT. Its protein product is CASSPGLGEDTQYF.

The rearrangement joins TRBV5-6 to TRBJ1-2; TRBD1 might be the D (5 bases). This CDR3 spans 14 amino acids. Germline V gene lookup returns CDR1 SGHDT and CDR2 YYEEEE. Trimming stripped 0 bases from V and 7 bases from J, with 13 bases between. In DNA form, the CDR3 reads TGTGCCAGCAGCTTGGCTATGGGGCGCGGTGGCTACACCTTC. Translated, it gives CASSLAMGRGGYTF.

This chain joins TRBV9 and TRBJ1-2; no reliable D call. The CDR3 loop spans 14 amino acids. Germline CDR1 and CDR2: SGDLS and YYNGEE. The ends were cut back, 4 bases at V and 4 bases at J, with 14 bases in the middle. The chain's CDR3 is CASSPGRGTYGYTF. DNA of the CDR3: TGTGCCAGCAGCCCAGGACGGGGAACCTATGGCTACACCTTC.

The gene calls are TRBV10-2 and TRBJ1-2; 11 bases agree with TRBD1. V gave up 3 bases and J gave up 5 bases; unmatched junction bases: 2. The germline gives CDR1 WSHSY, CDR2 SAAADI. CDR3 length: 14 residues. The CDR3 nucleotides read TGCGCCAGCAGTGACCGGGACAGGGGGTATGGCTACACCTTC. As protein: CASSDRDRGYGYTF.

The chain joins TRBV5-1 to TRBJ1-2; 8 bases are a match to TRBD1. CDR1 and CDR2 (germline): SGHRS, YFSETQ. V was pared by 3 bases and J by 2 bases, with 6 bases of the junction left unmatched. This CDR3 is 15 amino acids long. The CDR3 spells CASSSYRTGNYGYTF. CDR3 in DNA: TGCGCCAGCAGCTCTTACCGGACAGGGAACTATGGCTACACCTTC.

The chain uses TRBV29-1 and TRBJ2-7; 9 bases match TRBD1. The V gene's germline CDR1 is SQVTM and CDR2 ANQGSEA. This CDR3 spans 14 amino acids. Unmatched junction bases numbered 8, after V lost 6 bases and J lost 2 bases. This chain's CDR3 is CSVVDRGETYEQYF. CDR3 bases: TGCAGCGTAGTGGACAGGGGCGAGACCTACGAGCAGTACTTC.

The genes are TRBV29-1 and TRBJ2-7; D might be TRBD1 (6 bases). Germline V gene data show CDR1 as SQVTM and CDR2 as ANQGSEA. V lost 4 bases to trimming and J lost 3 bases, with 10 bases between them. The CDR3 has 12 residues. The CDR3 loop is CSVGQANYEQYF. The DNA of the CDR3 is TGCAGCGTTGGACAGGCGAACTACGAGCAGTACTTC.

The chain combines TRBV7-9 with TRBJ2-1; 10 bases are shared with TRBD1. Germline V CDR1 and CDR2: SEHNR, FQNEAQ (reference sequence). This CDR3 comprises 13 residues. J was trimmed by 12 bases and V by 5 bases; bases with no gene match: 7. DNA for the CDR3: TGTGCCAGCAGCCCGGACAGGGGGATTTGGCAGTTCTTC. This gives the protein CASSPDRGIWQFF.

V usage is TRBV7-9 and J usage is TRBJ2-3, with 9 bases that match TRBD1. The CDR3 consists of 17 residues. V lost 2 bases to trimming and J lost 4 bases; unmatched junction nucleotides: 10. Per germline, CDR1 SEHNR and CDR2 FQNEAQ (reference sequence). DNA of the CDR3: TGTGCCAGCAGCTTAATGTGGGACAGGGAAGACGCAGATACGCAGTATTTT. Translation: CASSLMWDREDADTQYF.

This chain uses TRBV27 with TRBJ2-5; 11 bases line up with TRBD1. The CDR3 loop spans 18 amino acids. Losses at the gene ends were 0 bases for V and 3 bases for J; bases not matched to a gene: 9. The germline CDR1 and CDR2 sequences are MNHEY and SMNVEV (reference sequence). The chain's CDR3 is CASSLSTEDRGPKETQYF. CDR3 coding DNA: TGTGCCAGCAGTTTATCGACGGAGGACAGGGGGCCTAAAGAGACCCAGTACTTC.

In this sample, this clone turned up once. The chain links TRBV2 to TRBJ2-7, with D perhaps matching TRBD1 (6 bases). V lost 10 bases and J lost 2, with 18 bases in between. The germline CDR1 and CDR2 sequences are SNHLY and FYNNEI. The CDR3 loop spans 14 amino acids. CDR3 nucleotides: TGTGCCACCTCGGACAGCAAGAATCCCTACGAGCAGTACTTC. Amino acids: CATSDSKNPYEQYF.

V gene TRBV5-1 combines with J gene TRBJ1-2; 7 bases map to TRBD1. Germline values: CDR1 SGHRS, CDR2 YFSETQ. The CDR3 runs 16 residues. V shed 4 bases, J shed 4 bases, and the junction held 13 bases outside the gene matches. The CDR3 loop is CASSPTWTGLGYGYTF. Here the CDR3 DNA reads TGCGCCAGCAGCCCCACCTGGACAGGATTAGGCTATGGCTACACCTTC.

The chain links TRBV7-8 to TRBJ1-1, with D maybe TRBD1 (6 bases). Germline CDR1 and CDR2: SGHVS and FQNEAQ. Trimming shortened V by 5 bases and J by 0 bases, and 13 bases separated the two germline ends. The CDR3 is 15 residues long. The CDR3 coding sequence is TGTGCCAGCAGCCCTAAGGGACATATGAACACTGAAGCTTTCTTT. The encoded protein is CASSPKGHMNTEAFF.

The CDR3 region is CASSWDRANSLSYEQYF. The CDR3 DNA reads TGTGCCAGCAGTTGGGACAGGGCCAATAGTTTGTCGTACGAGCAGTACTTC. The rearrangement joins TRBV28 to TRBJ2-7; TRBD1 agrees at 9 bases. Germline V gives CDR1 MDHEN, CDR2 SYDVKM. This CDR3 region has 17 residues. The V and J ends lost 4 bases and 4 bases, in that order; junction bases with no gene match: 14.

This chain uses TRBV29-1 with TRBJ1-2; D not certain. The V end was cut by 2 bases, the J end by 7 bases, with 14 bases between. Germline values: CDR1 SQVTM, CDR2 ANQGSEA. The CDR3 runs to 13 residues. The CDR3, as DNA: TGCAGCGTTGAATCGCAGCTGGGAGGTGGCTACACCTTC. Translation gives CSVESQLGGGYTF.

The CDR3 here is CASSRRGHNYGYTF. DNA of the CDR3: TGTGCCAGCAGTCGAAGGGGGCACAACTATGGCTACACCTTC. This rearrangement joins TRBV6-5 to TRBJ1-2; 7 nucleotides align to TRBD1. The germline gives CDR1 MNHEY, CDR2 SVGAGI. Losses at the gene ends were 5 bases for V and 2 bases for J; bases not matched to a gene: 5. This CDR3 contains 14 residues.

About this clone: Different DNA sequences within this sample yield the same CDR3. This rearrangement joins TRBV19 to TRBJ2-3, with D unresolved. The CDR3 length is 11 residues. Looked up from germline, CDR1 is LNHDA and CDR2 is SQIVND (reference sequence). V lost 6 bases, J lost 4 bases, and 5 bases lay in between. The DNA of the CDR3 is TGTGCCAGTAGCTCGGCAGATACGCAGTATTTT. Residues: CASSSADTQYF.

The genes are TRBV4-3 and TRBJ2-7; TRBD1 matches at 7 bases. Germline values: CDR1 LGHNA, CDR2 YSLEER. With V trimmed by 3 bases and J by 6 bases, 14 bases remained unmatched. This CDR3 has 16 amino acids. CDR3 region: CASSHSGTDLLGEQYF. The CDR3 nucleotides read TGCGCCAGCAGCCACTCCGGGACAGACCTCCTCGGCGAGCAGTACTTC.